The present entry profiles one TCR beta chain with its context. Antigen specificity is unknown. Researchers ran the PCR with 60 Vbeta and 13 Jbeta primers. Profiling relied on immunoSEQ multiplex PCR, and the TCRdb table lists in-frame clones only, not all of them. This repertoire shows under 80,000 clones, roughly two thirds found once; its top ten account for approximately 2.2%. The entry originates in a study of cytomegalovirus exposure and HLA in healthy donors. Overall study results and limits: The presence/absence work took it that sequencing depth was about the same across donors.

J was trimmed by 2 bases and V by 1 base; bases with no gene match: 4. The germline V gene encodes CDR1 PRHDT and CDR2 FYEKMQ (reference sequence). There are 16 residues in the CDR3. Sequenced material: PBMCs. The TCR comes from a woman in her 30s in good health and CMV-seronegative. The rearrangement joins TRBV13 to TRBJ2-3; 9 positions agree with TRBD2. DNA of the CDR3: TGTGCCAGCAGCTTAGTACCTAGCGGGGTCACAGATACGCAGTATTTT. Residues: CASSLVPSGVTDTQYF.